These T cell receptor beta chains were read from a single sample in a study of OX40 agonist ivuxolimab in advanced cancers. Only in-frame clones appear in the TCRdb table, and some are missing; sequencing was by immunoSEQ multiplex PCR. The table includes approximately 40,000 clones, roughly 91% detected once. Source: CD4+ or CD8+ T cells sorted from blood, taken in a trial of the OX40 agonist ivuxolimab. The source is an adult with an advanced solid tumor such as melanoma, head and neck, liver or kidney cancer. Each CDR3 is given with its conserved first and last residue. The D gene is left open where the match is weak. Not all rows give a size; the values are once, few, many and, for expanded clones, a class.

d_call,v_call,j_call,cdr3_length,clone_size,cdr3_aa,cdr3_nt
TRBD1,TRBV30,TRBJ2-7,14,NA,CAWSQRGLTYEQYF,TGTGCCTGGAGTCAAAGGGGGCTTACCTACGAGCAGTACTTC
NA,TRBV19,TRBJ2-1,14,NA,CASSLQGRFNEQFF,TGTGCCAGCAGCCTCCAGGGGAGATTCAATGAGCAGTTCTTC
TRBD2,TRBV5-6,TRBJ2-7,17,NA,CASSLGLAGIIAYEQYF,TGTGCCAGCAGCTTGGGACTAGCGGGTATAATCGCATACGAGCAGTACTTC
NA,TRBV9,TRBJ2-7,12,NA,CASSEDGYEQYF,TGTGCCAGCAGCGAAGACGGCTACGAGCAGTACTTC
TRBD2,TRBV27,TRBJ2-2,17,NA,CASSPDGLAGETGELFF,TGTGCCAGCAGTCCCGACGGACTAGCGGGAGAGACCGGGGAGCTGTTTTTT
NA,TRBV5-8,TRBJ1-2,13,NA,CASSLAANYGYTF,TGTGCCAGCAGCTTGGCTGCTAACTATGGCTACACCTTC
NA,TRBV29-1,TRBJ2-5,14,NA,CSVEGGSPIETQYF,TGCAGCGTTGAAGGAGGGTCCCCCATTGAGACCCAGTACTTC
NA,TRBV6-6,TRBJ2-7,15,NA,CASSYSLGQSYEQYF,TGTGCCAGCAGTTACTCGCTAGGGCAGTCCTACGAGCAGTACTTC
NA,TRBV11-2,TRBJ2-7,17,NA,CASSPTGSWRRSYEQYF,TGTGCCAGCAGCCCCACGGGATCCTGGCGGAGATCCTACGAGCAGTACTTC
TRBD2,TRBV7-6,TRBJ2-1,15,NA,CASSRTSGDYNEQFF,TGTGCCAGCTCTCGGACTAGCGGAGATTACAATGAGCAGTTCTTC
NA,TRBV9,TRBJ2-1,12,NA,CASSVGANEQFF,TGTGCCAGCAGCGTAGGAGCCAATGAGCAGTTCTTC
TRBD2,TRBV7-8,TRBJ2-7,15,NA,CASSQGSSGSYEQYF,TGTGCCAGCAGCCAGGGGTCTAGCGGGAGTTACGAGCAGTACTTC
TRBD2,TRBV9,TRBJ2-7,15,NA,CASSVLAGVNYEQYF,TGTGCCAGCAGCGTACTAGCGGGAGTCAACTACGAGCAGTACTTC
NA,TRBV5-6,TRBJ2-7,16,NA,CASSLGRGDFRYEQYF,TGTGCCAGCAGCTTAGGACGCGGGGACTTCAGGTACGAGCAGTACTTC
NA,TRBV7-9,TRBJ2-5,14,once,CASSFDRYQETQYF,TGTGCCAGCAGCTTTGACAGGTACCAAGAGACCCAGTACTTC
NA,TRBV5-5,TRBJ1-5,13,NA,CASSQGRDQPQHF,TGTGCCAGCAGCCAGGGGCGGGACCAGCCCCAGCATTTT
NA,TRBV7-3,TRBJ2-1,15,NA,CASSLIAGAYNEQFF,TGTGCCAGCAGCTTAATTGCGGGCGCCTACAATGAGCAGTTCTTC
TRBD1,TRBV9,TRBJ2-1,15,NA,CASSASGTVYNEQFF,TGTGCCAGCAGCGCGTCCGGGACAGTTTACAATGAGCAGTTCTTC
TRBD2,TRBV27,TRBJ2-1,14,medium-sized,CASSLTGAGNEQFF,TGTGCCAGCAGTTTGACGGGAGCGGGAAATGAGCAGTTCTTC
TRBD2,TRBV28,TRBJ2-5,14,NA,CASSTLAGQETQYF,TGTGCCAGCAGCACACTAGCGGGCCAAGAGACCCAGTACTTC
NA,TRBV18,TRBJ2-5,18,NA,CASSETGPPLGRFETQYF,TGTGCCAGCTCGGAGACCGGGCCCCCCCTCGGACGGTTTGAGACCCAGTACTTC
NA,TRBV6-6,TRBJ2-1,13,NA,CASSYSIWGEQFF,TGTGCCAGCAGTTACTCGATTTGGGGGGAGCAGTTCTTC
NA,TRBV19,TRBJ1-5,16,NA,CASSIVNGYSNQPQHF,TGTGCCAGTAGTATAGTCAATGGGTATAGCAATCAGCCCCAGCATTTT
NA,TRBV5-4,TRBJ1-2,14,NA,CASSYGPQSLGYTF,TGTGCCAGCAGCTACGGACCGCAGTCTTTGGGCTACACCTTC
TRBD1,TRBV27,TRBJ2-7,15,NA,CASSFGQGTLWGQYF,TGTGCCAGCAGTTTCGGACAGGGTACTTTATGGGGGCAGTACTTC
TRBD1,TRBV5-8,TRBJ2-7,14,NA,CASSSATGLNEQYF,TGTGCCAGCAGCTCAGCGACAGGGCTCAACGAGCAGTACTTC
TRBD1,TRBV18,TRBJ1-2,16,NA,CASSPGAGDSNYGYTF,TGTGCCAGCTCACCAGGGGCGGGGGACAGTAACTATGGCTACACCTTC
NA,TRBV29-1,TRBJ1-1,11,NA,CSVAVGTEAFF,TGCAGCGTTGCTGTAGGGACTGAAGCTTTCTTT
TRBD1,TRBV19,TRBJ2-7,15,once,CASSTAGQANYEQYF,TGTGCCAGTAGTACCGCGGGACAGGCGAACTACGAGCAGTACTTC
NA,TRBV7-9,TRBJ2-1,14,NA,CASSLVGGRHEQFF,TGTGCCAGCAGCTTAGTCGGGGGGCGGCATGAGCAGTTCTTC
TRBD1,TRBV7-3,TRBJ2-1,13,NA,CASSSGGGNEQFF,TGTGCCAGCAGCTCAGGGGGCGGGAATGAGCAGTTCTTC
NA,TRBV28,TRBJ2-1,12,NA,CASSPTYNEQFF,TGTGCCAGCAGTCCAACCTACAATGAGCAGTTCTTC
TRBD2,TRBV6-5,TRBJ2-1,15,NA,CASSRSGSVYNEQFF,TGTGCCAGCAGCCGTAGCGGGAGTGTCTACAATGAGCAGTTCTTC
NA,TRBV9,TRBJ2-5,16,NA,CASSVLGSGLRETQYF,TGTGCCAGCAGCGTCCTGGGTAGCGGCCTTCGGGAGACCCAGTACTTC
NA,TRBV19,TRBJ2-2,13,once,CASSIRYTGELFF,TGTGCCAGTAGTATAAGGTACACCGGGGAGCTGTTTTTT
TRBD1,TRBV5-4,TRBJ2-5,14,NA,CASSPPTGEETQYF,TGTGCCAGCAGCCCACCGACAGGGGAAGAGACCCAGTACTTC
TRBD1,TRBV30,TRBJ2-7,15,NA,CAWTSGQGGIYEQYF,TGTGCCTGGACCTCCGGACAGGGGGGAATTTACGAGCAGTACTTC
NA,TRBV6-1,TRBJ2-2,17,NA,CASSEGPGTSNTGELFF,TGTGCCAGCAGTGAGGGTCCCGGGACATCGAACACCGGGGAGCTGTTTTTT